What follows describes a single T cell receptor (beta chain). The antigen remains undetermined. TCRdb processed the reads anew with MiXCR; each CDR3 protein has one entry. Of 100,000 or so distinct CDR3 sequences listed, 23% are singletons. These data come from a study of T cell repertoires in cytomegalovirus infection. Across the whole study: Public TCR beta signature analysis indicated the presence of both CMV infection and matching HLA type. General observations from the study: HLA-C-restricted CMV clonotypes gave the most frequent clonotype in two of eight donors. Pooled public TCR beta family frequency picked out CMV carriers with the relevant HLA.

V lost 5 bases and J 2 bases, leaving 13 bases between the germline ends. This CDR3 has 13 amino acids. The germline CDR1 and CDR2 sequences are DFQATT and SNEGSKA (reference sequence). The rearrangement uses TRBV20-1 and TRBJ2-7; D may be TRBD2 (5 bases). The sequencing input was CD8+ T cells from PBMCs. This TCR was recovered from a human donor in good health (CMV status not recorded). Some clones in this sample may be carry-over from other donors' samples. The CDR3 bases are TGCAGTGCTGGGAAGACTACGACCTACGAGCAGTACTTC. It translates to CSAGKTTTYEQYF.